Listed below are T cell receptor beta chains from one sample, sequenced in a study of blood T cells in healthy people across ages. Using its own MiXCR run on the 5' RACE reads, TCRdb lists one record per CDR3 protein. The data hold fewer than 1 million distinct CDR3 sequences, with approximately 44% observed a single time. Sequenced: blood. These receptors were collected from a man in his 60s in good health. CDR3s leave out the opening cysteine and the closing phenylalanine or tryptophan.

J gene: TRBJ1-1
V gene: TRBV4-3
CDR3 protein: ASSERGTEAF

J gene: TRBJ2-4
V gene: TRBV5-6
CDR3 protein: ASSRDILSIQY

J gene: TRBJ1-2
V gene: TRBV7-9
CDR3 protein: ASSLEGGINYGYT

J gene: TRBJ2-2
V gene: TRBV2
CDR3 protein: ASSEALDTGIGTGELF

J gene: TRBJ1-5
V gene: TRBV6-6
CDR3 protein: ASSITGQSNQPQH

J gene: TRBJ2-1
V gene: TRBV7-2
CDR3 protein: ASSVALAGGWNEQF

J gene: TRBJ2-2
V gene: TRBV7-3
CDR3 protein: ASSLHRGANTGELF

J gene: TRBJ2-1
V gene: TRBV10-1
CDR3 protein: ASGQTSGGVNEQF

J gene: TRBJ2-1
V gene: TRBV7-2
CDR3 protein: ASSRRMGGGDYNEQF

J gene: TRBJ1-1
V gene: TRBV2
CDR3 protein: ASSETVYTEAF

J gene: TRBJ1-2
V gene: TRBV3-1
CDR3 protein: ASSRRQAPNYGYT

J gene: TRBJ2-7
V gene: TRBV27
CDR3 protein: ASSFGQGADYEQY

J gene: TRBJ1-2
V gene: TRBV20-1
CDR3 protein: SAPSQGNDGYT

J gene: TRBJ2-7
V gene: TRBV20-1
CDR3 protein: SAWTRDTPYEQY

J gene: TRBJ2-5
V gene: TRBV11-3
CDR3 protein: ASSLNPGFQETQY

J gene: TRBJ2-5
V gene: TRBV15
CDR3 protein: ATSRAGSQETQY